Reported below is one T cell receptor beta chain. No antigen is known for it. The data were obtained in a study of blood T cells in healthy people across ages. It was with a sample-barcoded 5' primer and a J-beta primer mix that a second PCR of roughly 6 to 11 cycles was run. Every individual sample yielded 2.5 million or more paired-end reads (each containing CDR3). Via MiXCR, TCRdb re-called the 5' RACE reads, giving one row per CDR3 protein. Among approximately 1.5 million distinct CDR3 sequences, under 55% were seen once, and the ten largest hold about 4.1%. The V end was cut by 4 bases, the J end by 6 bases, with 14 bases between. From germline, CDR1 is MNHEY and CDR2 SMNVEV (reference sequence). The CDR3 spans 14 residues. Study results and caveats: Diversity was higher, and naive CD4+ cells more numerous, in long-lived donors than in aged donors.

The receptor comes from a woman aged 18-29 years in good health. V and J are TRBV27 and TRBJ2-3; D not resolved. Sequencing was performed on blood. In nucleotides, the CDR3 is TGTGCCAGCAGTTCGTGGCAGGCCGGCGATACGCAGTATTTT. Amino acid sequence: CASSSWQAGDTQYF.